This passage covers 16 T cell receptor beta chains from one sample sequenced in a study of low-dose radiotherapy and immunotherapy resistance in tumors. Gene-specific TRAV and TRBV primers were used for first-strand cDNA, covering alpha and beta chains. For amplifying TCRs, the PCR ran for about 20 cycles with Phusion, which was used together with a constant-region primer and the adapter on the V primers. One entry per CDR3 protein, called by TCRdb with MiXCR from the reads. The table lists about 14,000 distinct CDR3 sequences, roughly half of them singletons. The receptors here all came from a human donor with advanced metastatic prostate, ovarian, gallbladder or colorectal cancer (not recorded which). This table probably holds off-target reads from a library built for another chain.

V usage is TRBV28 and J usage is TRBJ2-1; possible D gene TRBD2, 5 bases. CDR1 is MDHEN, CDR2 SYDVKM, per germline. The CDR3 consists of 13 residues. Trimming pared 3 bases from V and 5 bases from J, leaving 8 bases between. CDR3 coding DNA: TGTGCCAGCAGTTTGTCCGGGGACAATGAGCAGTTCTTC. This encodes CASSLSGDNEQFF.

The rearrangement links TRBV6-1 to TRBJ2-7; D perhaps matches TRBD1 (6 bases). The CDR3 covers 14 residues. Trimming removed 7 bases at V and 0 bases at J, with 13 bases between. The germline CDR1 and CDR2 sequences are MNHNS and SASEGT. The CDR3 DNA reads TGTGCCAGCACCTACAGGGATTCCTCCTACGAGCAGTACTTC. Amino acid sequence: CASTYRDSSYEQYF.

This clonotype was detected only a few times. V is TRBV3-1 and J is TRBJ2-1; D may match TRBD1 or TRBD2 (5 bases each). In germline, CDR1 is LGHDT, CDR2 YNNKEL (reference sequence). Trimming left V 4 bases short and J 1 base short, with 17 bases between. The CDR3 length is 17 residues. The CDR3 DNA follows: TGTGCCAGCAGCCCTCTGGGGGTGACGGAGTCCTACAATGAGCAGTTCTTC. Its protein is CASSPLGVTESYNEQFF.

The J gene is TRBJ2-7, the V gene TRBV3-1; no definite D call. Per the germline V gene, CDR1 is LGHDT and CDR2 is YNNKEL (reference sequence). The CDR3 loop spans 13 amino acids. V dropped 1 base and J dropped 4 bases, with 8 bases sitting between them. The CDR3 protein is CASSQGNVYEQYF. As DNA, the CDR3 is TGTGCCAGCAGCCAAGGGAACGTATACGAGCAGTACTTC.

This clonotype appeared a few times. In nucleotides, the CDR3 is TGTGCCAGCAGCTTGGCCATTGTGGAGACCCAGTACTTC. Amino acid sequence: CASSLAIVETQYF. This rearrangement joins TRBV7-9 to TRBJ2-5; D remains unclear. The germline V gene has CDR1 SEHNR and CDR2 FQNEAQ (reference sequence). The CDR3 spans 13 residues. The V end was cut by 3 bases, the J end by 5 bases, with 10 bases between.

This clonotype has more than one count but fewer than ten. The V call is TRBV28, the J call TRBJ2-7; perhaps TRBD1 as D (5 bases). This CDR3 has 14 residues. Germline loops: CDR1 MDHEN, CDR2 SYDVKM. V dropped 6 bases and J dropped 5 bases, with 17 bases sitting between them. The CDR3 region is CASSNYQGTHEQYF. CDR3 DNA sequence: TGTGCCAGCAGCAACTATCAGGGTACCCACGAGCAGTACTTC.

V and J are TRBV6-6 and TRBJ2-1; no firm D call. V was trimmed by 6 bases and J by 0 bases, leaving 6 bases between them. Germline CDR1 reads MNHNY; CDR2 reads SVGAGI (reference sequence). The CDR3 totals 13 residues. The CDR3 is CASRESSYNEQFF. Here the CDR3 DNA reads TGTGCCAGCAGGGAGAGCTCCTACAATGAGCAGTTCTTC.

The V and J genes are TRBV20-1 and TRBJ2-2, with unresolved D. In germline, CDR1 is DFQATT, CDR2 SNEGSKA (reference sequence). CDR3 length: 12 residues. V lost 7 bases and J lost 1, with 7 bases in between. The CDR3 DNA reads as TGCAGTGTGCAGGAGAACACCGGGGAGCTGTTTTTT. Translation gives CSVQENTGELFF.

The chain is built from TRBV6-1 and TRBJ2-4; TRBD1 matches at 7 bases. With V trimmed by 4 bases and J by 8 bases, 14 bases remained unmatched. The CDR3 consists of 16 residues. Germline CDR1 and CDR2: MNHNS and SASEGT. CDR3 sequence reads: CASSGTGTAGWDIQYF. As DNA, the CDR3 is TGTGCCAGCAGTGGGACGGGGACAGCCGGTTGGGACATTCAGTACTTC.

This clonotype was seen a handful of times. The CDR3 bases are TGTGCCAGTAAGCCGCCCGGAGATCGTCCCCATTCACCCCTCCACTTT. This encodes CASKPPGDRPHSPLHF. The chain has TRBV19 and TRBJ1-6; D not certain. Germline CDR1 LNHDA, CDR2 SQIVND (reference sequence). Trimming removed 7 bases from V and 8 bases from J, with 21 bases in between. The CDR3 has 16 residues. The variable domain in full, with the rest retrieved from reference TRBV19 and TRBJ1-6, is DGGITQSPKYLFRKEGQNVTLSCEQNLNHDAMYWYRQDPGQGLRLIYYSQIVNDFQKGDIAEGYSVSREKKESFPLTVTSAQKNPTAFYLCASKPPGDRPHSPLHFGNGTRLTVT.

The chain carries TRBV10-3 and TRBJ2-7; the D is unclear. In germline, CDR1 is ENHRY, CDR2 SYGVKD. V was pared by 1 base and J by 4 bases, with 11 bases between. The CDR3 length is 14 residues. CDR3 coding DNA: TGTGCCATCAGTGAGTTGGACCTAGGGTACGAGCAGTACTTC. Amino acids: CAISELDLGYEQYF.

There are a few counts of this clonotype. This chain joins TRBV7-2 and TRBJ2-3, with D possibly being TRBD2 (6 bases). The CDR3 is 16 amino acids. V shed 4 bases and J shed 2 bases, with 16 bases lying between them. Germline V gene sequence: CDR1 SGHTA, CDR2 FQGNSA. CDR3 sequence reads: CASSWGRWGDTDTQYF. CDR3 DNA: TGTGCCAGCAGCTGGGGAAGATGGGGGGACACAGATACGCAGTATTTT.

This clonotype was recorded once. This sequence joins TRBV20-1 and TRBJ2-7; no definite D call. The germline CDR1 and CDR2 sequences are DFQATT and SNEGSKA (reference sequence). V dropped 0 bases and J dropped 1 base, with 28 bases sitting between them. The CDR3 is 20 amino acids. The DNA for the CDR3 is TGCAGTGCTAGAGATCGGACCTCCCGGGCAAGGACCCAACGGTCCTACGAGCAGTACTTC. It encodes CSARDRTSRARTQRSYEQYF.

J is TRBJ1-5 and V is TRBV19; no firm D call. Germline lookup yields CDR1 LNHDA and CDR2 SQIVND (reference sequence). The CDR3 contains 12 residues. The V end was cut by 5 bases, the J end by 4 bases, with 6 bases between. The CDR3 DNA reads as TGTGCCAGTAGTCCTATTAATCAGCCCCAGCATTTT. Translating it yields CASSPINQPQHF.

This clonotype was seen a handful of times. The rearrangement uses TRBV18 and TRBJ1-1; TRBD1 might be the D (5 bases). CDR3 length equals 14 residues. Germline V gene lookup returns CDR1 KGHSH and CDR2 LQKENI. Trimming took off 5 bases at V and 1 base at J, with 11 bases between the two ends. The CDR3 DNA reads as TGTGCCAGCTCAATGGGACCTAGGAACACTGAAGCTTTCTTT. This translates into CASSMGPRNTEAFF.

The rearrangement links TRBV2 to TRBJ2-1, with 7 positions matching TRBD2. The CDR3 covers 18 residues. Trimming removed 2 bases from V and 0 bases from J; junction bases left unmatched: 10. Germline V gene data show CDR1 as SNHLY and CDR2 as FYNNEI. CDR3 DNA sequence: TGTGCCAGCAGTGAACTTCGTCAGCGGGACTACTCCTACAATGAGCAGTTCTTC. Translated: CASSELRQRDYSYNEQFF.